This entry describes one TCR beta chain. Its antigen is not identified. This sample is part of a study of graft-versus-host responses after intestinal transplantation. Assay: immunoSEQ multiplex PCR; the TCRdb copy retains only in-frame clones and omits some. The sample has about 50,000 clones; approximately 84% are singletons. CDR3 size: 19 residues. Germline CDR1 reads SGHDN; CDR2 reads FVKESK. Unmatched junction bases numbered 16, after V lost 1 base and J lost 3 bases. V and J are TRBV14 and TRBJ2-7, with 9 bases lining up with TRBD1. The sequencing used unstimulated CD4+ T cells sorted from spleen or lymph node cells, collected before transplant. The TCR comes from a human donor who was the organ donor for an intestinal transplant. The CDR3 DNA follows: TGTGCCAGCAGCCAAGCAGCCTTAATCTCCGGGACAGGGCTCTACGAGCAGTACTTC. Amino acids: CASSQAALISGTGLYEQYF. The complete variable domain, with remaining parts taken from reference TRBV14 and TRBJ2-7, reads EAGVTQFPSHSVIEKGQTVTLRCDPISGHDNLYWYRRVMGKEIKFLLHFVKESKQDESGMPNNRFLAERTGGTYSTLKVQPAELEDSGVYFCASSQAALISGTGLYEQYFGPGTRLTVT.